The 13 T cell receptor beta chains reported below all come from one sample, sequenced in a study of OX40 agonist ivuxolimab in advanced cancers. Clones were read by immunoSEQ multiplex PCR, and TCRdb kept only the in-frame ones, dropping some. The table shows roughly 48,000 clones, with about 89% occurring only once. Material: CD4+ or CD8+ T cells sorted from blood, obtained in a trial of the OX40 agonist ivuxolimab. All receptors come from an adult with an advanced solid tumor such as melanoma, head and neck, liver or kidney cancer.

This clone appeared a few times. This chain connects TRBV2 to TRBJ2-1; TRBD2 is a possible D gene (7 bases). The CDR3 extends over 13 amino acids. The V end was cut by 0 bases, the J end by 12 bases, with 12 bases between. In germline, CDR1 is SNHLY, CDR2 FYNNEI. In DNA, the CDR3 is TGTGCCAGCAGTGAAGCTGGGGGGGGCGGGCAGTTCTTC. Its translation is CASSEAGGGGQFF.

CDR3 sequence reads: CASSRVGAGETQYF. The CDR3 nucleotides read TGTGCCAGCAGCCGTGTGGGGGCAGGGGAGACCCAGTACTTC. V gene TRBV7-9 combines with J gene TRBJ2-5; possibly TRBD1 for D (6 bases). Trimming shortened V by 5 bases and J by 5 bases, and 15 bases separated the two germline ends. The CDR3 is made up of 14 amino acids. Germline CDR1 is SEHNR and CDR2 is FQNEAQ (reference sequence).

The chain is built from TRBV27 and TRBJ1-4, with 8 bases aligning to TRBD1. The germline gives CDR1 MNHEY, CDR2 SMNVEV (reference sequence). The CDR3 is 13 amino acids. The V gene end was trimmed by 5 bases and the J gene end by 8 bases; junction bases not matched to a gene: 4. CDR3 bases: TGTGCCAGCAGTCCAGGGGGCGAAGAAAAACTGTTTTTT. This translates into CASSPGGEEKLFF.

This clone was counted only a few times. The chain joins TRBV5-6 to TRBJ2-1; TRBD2 aligns across 8 bases. The CDR3 covers 15 residues. CDR1 is SGHDT, CDR2 YYEEEE, per germline. J lost 3 bases, V lost 4 bases, and 6 bases had no gene match. In DNA, the CDR3 is TGTGCCAGCAGCACGGGGGGGGGCCTCTACAATGAGCAGTTCTTC. Translation: CASSTGGGLYNEQFF.

The J gene is TRBJ2-1, the V gene TRBV18, with TRBD1 as a possible D gene (6 bases). V shed 7 bases and J shed 6 bases, with 16 bases lying between them. The CDR3 totals 14 residues. Germline V lookup: CDR1 KGHSH, CDR2 LQKENI. CDR3 in amino acids: CASWNRDPFNEQFF. The CDR3 DNA is TGTGCCAGCTGGAACAGGGACCCCTTCAATGAGCAGTTCTTC.

The chain combines TRBV18 with TRBJ2-5; maybe TRBD1 (6 bases). The CDR3 loop spans 15 amino acids. Germline CDR1 is KGHSH and CDR2 is LQKENI. The V end lost 2 bases, the J end lost 4 bases, and 14 bases lay between the germline ends. The CDR3 region is CASSPTRTDGETQYF. CDR3 in DNA: TGTGCCAGCTCACCAACAAGGACAGATGGAGAGACCCAGTACTTC.

The CDR3 DNA is TGTGCCAGCAGTTTATGGTCCGGAAGCCTAAATGAGCAGTTCTTC. Amino acids: CASSLWSGSLNEQFF. The chain carries TRBV28 and TRBJ2-1; D unclear. This CDR3 is 15 amino acids long. From germline, CDR1 is MDHEN and CDR2 SYDVKM. The V end lost 0 bases, the J end lost 7 bases, and 13 bases lay between the germline ends.

The chain couples TRBV21-1 to TRBJ2-3; the table names TRBD1, a call not compared with the DNA. TRBV21-1 is designated a pseudogene. The CDR3 runs to 16 residues. CDR3 in DNA: TGTGGCAGCGGCGAGGGGGACAGGGTAAGAACAGATACGCAGTATTTT. It codes for CGSGEGDRVRTDTQYF.

The J gene is TRBJ2-3, the V gene TRBV29-1; D possibly uses TRBD1 or TRBD2 (5 bases each). This CDR3 contains 14 residues. V was pared by 3 bases and J by 3 bases, with 13 bases between. In germline, CDR1 is SQVTM, CDR2 ANQGSEA. The CDR3 bases are TGCAGCGTTGAGTGGGGGTTTGGTACAGATACGCAGTATTTT. Its translation is CSVEWGFGTDTQYF.

The J gene is TRBJ2-3, the V gene TRBV2, with D tentatively TRBD2 (6 bases). CDR1 is SNHLY and CDR2 is FYNNEI in the germline V gene. The CDR3 contains 15 residues. V lost 1 base and J lost 4, with 12 bases in between. The CDR3 reads CASSEETSTADTQYF. The CDR3 DNA reads TGTGCCAGCAGTGAAGAGACTAGTACGGCAGATACGCAGTATTTT.

The chain couples TRBV10-2 to TRBJ1-5; D possibly corresponds to TRBD1 (5 bases). V shed 6 bases and J shed 4 bases, with 19 bases lying between them. Germline V gene lookup returns CDR1 WSHSY and CDR2 SAAADI. CDR3 size: 16 residues. The CDR3 DNA reads TGCGCCAGCAGCGATACTACAGGTTTTGATAATCAGCCCCAGCATTTT. As protein: CASSDTTGFDNQPQHF.

The V and J genes are TRBV7-2 and TRBJ2-5, with D perhaps matching TRBD1 or TRBD2 (5 bases each). Trimming took off 1 base at V and 5 bases at J, with 11 bases between the two ends. The CDR3 runs 14 residues. Per the germline V gene, CDR1 is SGHTA and CDR2 is FQGNSA. For the CDR3, the DNA is TGTGCCAGCAGCTTAGTTCGGGGCGGGGAGACCCAGTACTTC. As protein: CASSLVRGGETQYF.

This clone was detected only once. The genes are TRBV6-1 and TRBJ2-7; 9 nucleotides line up with TRBD1. Germline V gene sequence: CDR1 MNHNS, CDR2 SASEGT. The CDR3 spans 15 residues. J gave up 1 base and V 6 bases, and 7 bases lay outside the gene matches. The CDR3 sequence: CASSEDRGYSYEQYF. DNA for the CDR3: TGTGCCAGCAGCGAGGACAGGGGCTATTCCTACGAGCAGTACTTC.